This paragraph reports one T cell receptor (beta chain). Noted time point: blood 4 weeks post-SBRT, at nephrectomy. Treatment defined: 15 Gy SBRT to primary tumor, nephrectomy 4 weeks later. The sample comes from a study of radiation and T cells in renal cell carcinoma. Generated by immunoSEQ multiplex PCR, the TCRdb table keeps only in-frame clones and is missing some. The sample includes fewer than 200,000 clones, less than 90% of them seen just once. The sample in question was blood, obtained from a patient whose treatment included radiotherapy and nephrectomy. The source is a woman between 50 and 59 years old with renal cell carcinoma.

The CDR3 DNA reads as TGTGCCATCAGTACCGGGACAGCGAACACCGGGGAGCTGTTTTTT. Protein product: CAISTGTANTGELFF. This chain connects TRBV10-3 to TRBJ2-2; 7 bases match TRBD1. The V gene end was trimmed by 5 bases and the J gene end by 0 bases; junction bases not matched to a gene: 3. CDR3 size: 15 residues. The germline V gene has CDR1 ENHRY and CDR2 SYGVKD.